What follows are 5 T cell receptor beta chains derived from one specimen sequenced in a study of T cell changes during pregnancy in multiple sclerosis. Repertoires were generated with immunoSEQ multiplex PCR, while TCRdb's copy carries only in-frame clones and drops some. The data show roughly 40,000 clones, more than 70% seen once. This material consisted of CD8+ T cells from peripheral blood mononuclear cells, taken in the first trimester of pregnancy. The source of these receptors is a female donor with multiple sclerosis, enrolled in a pregnancy study.

V usage is TRBV13 and J usage is TRBJ1-4; D gene ambiguous. With 1 base removed from V and 1 base from J, the gap between germline ends came to 7 bases. Germline CDR1 PRHDT, CDR2 FYEKMQ (reference sequence). The CDR3 consists of 15 residues. The CDR3 spells CASSLVEGTNEKLFF. The CDR3 nucleotides are TGTGCCAGCAGCTTAGTTGAGGGAACTAATGAAAAACTGTTTTTT.

The CDR3 is CSVPRGTEAFF. CDR3 in DNA: TGCAGCGTTCCTAGGGGCACTGAAGCTTTCTTT. The chain is built from TRBV29-1 and TRBJ1-1; possibly TRBD1 for D (5 bases). Between the trimmed V and J ends, which lost 5 bases and 4 bases, there was a span of 8 bases. CDR3 length: 11 residues. The germline gives CDR1 SQVTM, CDR2 ANQGSEA.

The chain links TRBV6-5 to TRBJ1-2, with 9 bases that match TRBD1. Germline V gives CDR1 MNHEY, CDR2 SVGAGI. Trimming removed 5 bases from V and 6 bases from J; junction bases left unmatched: 7. The CDR3 is 14 amino acids. CDR3 DNA: TGTGCCAGCAGTCCGGGACAGGGTTGGGATGGCTACACCTTC. Protein sequence: CASSPGQGWDGYTF.

The chain recombines TRBV7-4 with TRBJ1-1; TRBD1 is a possible D gene (6 bases). The CDR3 consists of 17 residues. Germline CDR1 and CDR2: SGHVT and SQSDAQ. The V end lost 6 bases, the J end lost 4 bases, and 24 bases lay between the germline ends. CDR3 region: CASRESQGRGASTEAFF. As DNA, the CDR3 is TGTGCCAGCAGAGAATCTCAGGGGAGGGGGGCGAGCACTGAAGCTTTCTTT.

The rearrangement uses TRBV13 and TRBJ2-1, with D perhaps matching TRBD2 (6 bases). Germline V CDR1 and CDR2: PRHDT, FYEKMQ (reference sequence). This CDR3 comprises 12 residues. V was clipped by 6 bases and J by 8 bases, with 11 bases between them. CDR3 DNA sequence: TGTGCCAGCAGGGCCGGGGGAGATGAGCAGTTCTTC. This translates into CASRAGGDEQFF.